The clone carrying this TCR beta chain was observed many times. Its antigen is undetermined. The V gene's germline CDR1 is GTSNPN and CDR2 SVGIG (reference sequence). This CDR3 spans 13 amino acids. Between the trimmed V and J ends, which lost 0 bases and 10 bases, there was a span of 12 bases. The sample comes from a study of regulatory T cells in long-lasting Graves disease. Turning to the study itself: With positive TSH receptor antibodies and over 5 years of antithyroid drugs, Graves' disease was considered persistent.

Whole-study findings and limits: With persistent disease, TRBV28, TRBJ1-2 and TRBJ2-5 were the favored segments. Samples came from peripheral blood alone, without thyroid tissue. Between persistent patients, about 2,800 public clonotypes were shared, exceeding the roughly 920 shared between new patients.

Arm-PCR of CDR3 regions and iRepertoire HTBI primers were the basis on which TCR beta libraries were built. TCRdb recomputed calls from the multiplex PCR reads with MiXCR, one row per CDR3 protein. The data contain over 450,000 distinct CDR3 sequences, 20% to 25% of them seen just once; the ten biggest clones take up roughly 7%. Stated time point: persistent/refractory GD, antithyroid drugs over 5 years with positive TRAb. With RNA extracted from PBMCs as input, the TCR library was made. The receptor comes from a female donor with Graves disease. Source: peripheral blood mononuclear cells (PBMCs), taken when the disease was refractory, from a patient treated with antithyroid drugs. This sequence joins TRBV30 and TRBJ1-4; D is undetermined. The DNA of the CDR3 is TGTGCCTGGAGTGTACTCGGATCGGGAAAACTGTTTTTT. It specifies CAWSVLGSGKLFF. Complete variable domain (other parts from reference TRBV30 and TRBJ1-4): SQTIHQWPATLVQPVGSPLSLECTVEGTSNPNLYWYRQAAGRGLQLLFYSVGIGQISSEVPQNLSASRPQDRQFILSSKKLLLSDSGFYLCAWSVLGSGKLFFGSGTQLSVL.